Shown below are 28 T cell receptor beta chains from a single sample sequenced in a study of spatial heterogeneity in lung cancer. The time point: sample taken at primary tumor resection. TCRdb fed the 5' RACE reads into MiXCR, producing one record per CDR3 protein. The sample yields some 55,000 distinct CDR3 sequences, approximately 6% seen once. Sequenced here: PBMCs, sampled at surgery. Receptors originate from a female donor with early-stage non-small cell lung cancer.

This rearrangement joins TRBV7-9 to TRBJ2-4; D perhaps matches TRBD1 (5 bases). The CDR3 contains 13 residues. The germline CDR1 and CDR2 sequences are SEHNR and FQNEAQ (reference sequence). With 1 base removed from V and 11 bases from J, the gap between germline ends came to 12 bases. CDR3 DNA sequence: TGTGCCAGCAGCTTAGTGGCCCAGGGCGTTCAGTACTTC. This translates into CASSLVAQGVQYF.

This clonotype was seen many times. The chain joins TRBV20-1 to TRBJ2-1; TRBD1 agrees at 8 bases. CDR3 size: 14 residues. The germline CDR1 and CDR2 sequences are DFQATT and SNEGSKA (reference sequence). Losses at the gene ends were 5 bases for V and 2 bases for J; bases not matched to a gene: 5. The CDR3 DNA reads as TGCAGTGCTCACGACAGGGGTGCCTACAATGAGCAGTTCTTC. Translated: CSAHDRGAYNEQFF.

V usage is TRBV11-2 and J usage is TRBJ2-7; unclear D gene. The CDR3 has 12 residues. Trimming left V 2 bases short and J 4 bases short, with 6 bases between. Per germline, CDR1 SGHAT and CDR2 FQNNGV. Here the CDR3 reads CASSLFPYEQYF. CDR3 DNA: TGTGCCAGCAGCTTATTCCCATACGAGCAGTACTTC.

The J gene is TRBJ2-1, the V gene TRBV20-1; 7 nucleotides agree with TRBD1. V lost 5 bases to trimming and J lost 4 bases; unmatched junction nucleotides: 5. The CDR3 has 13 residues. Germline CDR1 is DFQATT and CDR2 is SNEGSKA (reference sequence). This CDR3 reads CSARGQLYNEQFF. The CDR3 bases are TGCAGTGCTCGGGGACAGCTATACAATGAGCAGTTCTTC.

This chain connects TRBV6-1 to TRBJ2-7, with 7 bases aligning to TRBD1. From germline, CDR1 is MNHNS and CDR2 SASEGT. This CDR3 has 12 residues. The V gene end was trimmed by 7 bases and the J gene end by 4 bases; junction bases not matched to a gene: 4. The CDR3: CASTGQAYEQYV. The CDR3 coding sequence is TGTGCCAGCACCGGACAGGCTTACGAGCAGTACGTC.

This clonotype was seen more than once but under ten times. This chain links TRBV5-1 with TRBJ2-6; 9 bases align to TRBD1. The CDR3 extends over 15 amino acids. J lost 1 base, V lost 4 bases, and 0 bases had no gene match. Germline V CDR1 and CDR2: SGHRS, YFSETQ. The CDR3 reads CASSDRGSGANVLTF. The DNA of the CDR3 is TGCGCCAGCAGCGACAGGGGGTCTGGGGCCAACGTCCTGACTTTC.

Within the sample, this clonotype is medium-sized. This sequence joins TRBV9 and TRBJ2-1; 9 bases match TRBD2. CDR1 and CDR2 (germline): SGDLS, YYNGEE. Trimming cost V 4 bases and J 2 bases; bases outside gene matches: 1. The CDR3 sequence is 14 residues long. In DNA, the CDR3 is TGTGCCAGCAGCTTAGCGGGGGCCTACAATGAGCAGTTCTTC. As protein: CASSLAGAYNEQFF.

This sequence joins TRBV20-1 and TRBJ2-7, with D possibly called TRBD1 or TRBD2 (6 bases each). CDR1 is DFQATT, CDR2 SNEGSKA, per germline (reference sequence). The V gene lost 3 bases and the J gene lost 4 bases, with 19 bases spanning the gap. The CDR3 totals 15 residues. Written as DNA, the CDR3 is TGCAGTGCTAGGGGGGCGGGGCGAAGTCTTTACGAGCAGTACGTC. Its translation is CSARGAGRSLYEQYV.

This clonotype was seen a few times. CDR3 in amino acids: CASRFGTGGDQPQHF. CDR3 DNA sequence: TGTGCCAGCAGATTCGGGACAGGGGGTGATCAGCCCCAGCATTTT. This sequence joins TRBV12-3 or TRBV12-4 and TRBJ1-5; TRBD1 agrees at 11 bases. V shed 6 bases and J 5 bases; nucleotides not matched to a gene: 6. The CDR3 runs 15 residues.

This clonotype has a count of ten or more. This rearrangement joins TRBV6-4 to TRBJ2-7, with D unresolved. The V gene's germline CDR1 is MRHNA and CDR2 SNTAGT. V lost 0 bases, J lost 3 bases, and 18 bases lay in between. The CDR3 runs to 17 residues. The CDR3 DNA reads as TGTGCCAGCAGTGACTCGGAGACCCCAAAAGGGAACTACGAGCAGTACGTC. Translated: CASSDSETPKGNYEQYV.

The CDR3 DNA reads as TGTGCCAGCAGTTACTCGGACAGTAATTCACCCCTCCACTTT. Translation: CASSYSDSNSPLHF. This chain uses TRBV6-6 with TRBJ1-6; possibly TRBD1 for D (6 bases). This CDR3 spans 14 amino acids. Germline CDR1 reads MNHNY; CDR2 reads SVGAGI (reference sequence). The V and J ends lost 0 bases and 6 bases respectively, with 6 bases between them.

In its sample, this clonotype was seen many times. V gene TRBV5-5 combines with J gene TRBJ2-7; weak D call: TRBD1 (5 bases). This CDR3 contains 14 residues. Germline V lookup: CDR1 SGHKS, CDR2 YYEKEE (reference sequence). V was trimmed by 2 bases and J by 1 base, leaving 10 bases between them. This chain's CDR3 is CASSLRQGSYEQYV. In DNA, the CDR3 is TGTGCCAGCAGCTTACGGCAGGGATCCTACGAGCAGTACGTC.

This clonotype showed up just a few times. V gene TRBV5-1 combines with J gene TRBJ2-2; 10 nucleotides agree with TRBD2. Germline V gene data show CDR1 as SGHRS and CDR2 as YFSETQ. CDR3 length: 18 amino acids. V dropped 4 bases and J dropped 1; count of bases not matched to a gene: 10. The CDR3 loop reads CASSPTPTSGVNTGELFF. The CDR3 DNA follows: TGCGCCAGCAGCCCTACACCTACTAGCGGGGTGAACACCGGGGAGCTGTTTTTT.

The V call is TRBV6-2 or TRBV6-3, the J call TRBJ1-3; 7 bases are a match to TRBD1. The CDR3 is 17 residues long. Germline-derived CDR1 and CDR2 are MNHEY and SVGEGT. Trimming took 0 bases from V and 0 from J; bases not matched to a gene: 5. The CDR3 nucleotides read TGTGCCAGCAGTTACTCGGGGACAGCGCTCTCTGGAAACACCATATATTTT. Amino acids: CASSYSGTALSGNTIYF.

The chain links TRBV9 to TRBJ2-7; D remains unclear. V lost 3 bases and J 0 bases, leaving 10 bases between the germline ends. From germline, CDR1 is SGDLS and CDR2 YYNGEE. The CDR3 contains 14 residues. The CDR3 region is CASSEDADSYEQYV. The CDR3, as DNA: TGTGCCAGCAGCGAGGATGCCGACTCCTACGAGCAGTACGTC.

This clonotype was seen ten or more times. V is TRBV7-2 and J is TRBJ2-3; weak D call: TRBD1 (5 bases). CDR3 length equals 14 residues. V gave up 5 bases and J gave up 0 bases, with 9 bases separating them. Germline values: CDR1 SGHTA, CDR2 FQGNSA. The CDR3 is CASSPDRSTDTQYF. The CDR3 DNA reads TGTGCCAGCAGCCCCGACAGAAGCACAGATACGCAGTATTTT.

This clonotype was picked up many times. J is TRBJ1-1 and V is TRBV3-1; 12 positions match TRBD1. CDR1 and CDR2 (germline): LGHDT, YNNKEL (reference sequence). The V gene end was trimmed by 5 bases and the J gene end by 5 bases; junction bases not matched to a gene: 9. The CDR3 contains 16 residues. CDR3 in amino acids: CASSFGTGGAQTEAFF. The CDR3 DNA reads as TGTGCCAGCAGCTTCGGGACAGGGGGCGCGCAAACTGAAGCTTTCTTT.

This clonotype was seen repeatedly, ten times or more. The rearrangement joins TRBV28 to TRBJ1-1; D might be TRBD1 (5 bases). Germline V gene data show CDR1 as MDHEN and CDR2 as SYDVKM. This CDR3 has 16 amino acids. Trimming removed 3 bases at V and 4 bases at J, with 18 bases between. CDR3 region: CASSFLLGGGLTEAFF. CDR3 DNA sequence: TGTGCCAGCAGTTTTCTCTTGGGGGGGGGACTCACTGAAGCTTTCTTT.

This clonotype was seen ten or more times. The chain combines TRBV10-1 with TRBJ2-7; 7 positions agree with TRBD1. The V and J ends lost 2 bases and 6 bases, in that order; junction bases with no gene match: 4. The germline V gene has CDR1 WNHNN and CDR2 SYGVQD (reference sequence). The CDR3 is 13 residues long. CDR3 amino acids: CASSEPTGPEQYF. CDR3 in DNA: TGCGCCAGCAGTGAGCCGACAGGGCCCGAGCAGTACTTC.

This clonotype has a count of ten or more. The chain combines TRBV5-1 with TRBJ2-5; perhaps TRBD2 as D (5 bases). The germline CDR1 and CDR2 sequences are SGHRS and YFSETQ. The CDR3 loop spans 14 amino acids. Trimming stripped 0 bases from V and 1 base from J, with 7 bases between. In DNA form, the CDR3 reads TGCGCCAGCAGCTTGGGCGGGTCCCAAGAGACCCAGTACTTC. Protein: CASSLGGSQETQYF.

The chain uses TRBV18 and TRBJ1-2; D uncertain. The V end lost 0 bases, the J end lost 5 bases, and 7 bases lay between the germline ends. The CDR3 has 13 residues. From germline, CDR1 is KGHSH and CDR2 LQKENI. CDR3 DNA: TGTGCCAGCTCACCACCTGGAGGATATGGCTACACCTTC. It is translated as CASSPPGGYGYTF.

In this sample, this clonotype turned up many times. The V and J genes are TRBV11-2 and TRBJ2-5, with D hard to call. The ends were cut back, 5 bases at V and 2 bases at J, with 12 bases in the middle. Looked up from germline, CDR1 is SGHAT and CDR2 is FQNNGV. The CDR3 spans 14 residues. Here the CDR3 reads CASSPGHLQETQYF. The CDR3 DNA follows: TGTGCCAGCAGCCCTGGGCACCTACAAGAGACCCAGTACTTC.

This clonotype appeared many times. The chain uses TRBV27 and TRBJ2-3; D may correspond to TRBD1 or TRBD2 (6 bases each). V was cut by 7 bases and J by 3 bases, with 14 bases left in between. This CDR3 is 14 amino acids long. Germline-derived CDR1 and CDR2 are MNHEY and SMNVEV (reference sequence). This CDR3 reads CASMGGQMTDTQYF. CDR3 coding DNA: TGTGCCAGCATGGGGGGCCAAATGACAGATACGCAGTATTTT.

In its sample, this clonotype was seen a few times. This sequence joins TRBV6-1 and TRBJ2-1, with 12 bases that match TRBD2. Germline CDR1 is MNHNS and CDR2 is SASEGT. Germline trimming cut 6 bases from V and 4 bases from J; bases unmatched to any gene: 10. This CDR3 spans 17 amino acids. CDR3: CASSPKTLAGGYNEQFF. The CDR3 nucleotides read TGTGCCAGCAGCCCCAAAACCCTAGCGGGAGGGTACAATGAGCAGTTCTTC.

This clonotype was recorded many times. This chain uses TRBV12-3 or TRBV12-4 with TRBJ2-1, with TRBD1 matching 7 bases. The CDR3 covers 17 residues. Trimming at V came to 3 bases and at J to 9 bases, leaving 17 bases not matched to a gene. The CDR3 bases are TGTGCCAGCAGTTTCCACCCAGGCCGGACAGGACGGGCTGAGCAGTTCTTC. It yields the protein CASSFHPGRTGRAEQFF.

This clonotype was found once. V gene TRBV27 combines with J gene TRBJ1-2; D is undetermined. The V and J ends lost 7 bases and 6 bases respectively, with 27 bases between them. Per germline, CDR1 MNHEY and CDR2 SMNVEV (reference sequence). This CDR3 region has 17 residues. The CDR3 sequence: CASTLRSKKEPTNGYTF. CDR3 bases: TGTGCCAGCACTTTGCGATCGAAAAAAGAACCAACTAATGGCTACACCTTC.

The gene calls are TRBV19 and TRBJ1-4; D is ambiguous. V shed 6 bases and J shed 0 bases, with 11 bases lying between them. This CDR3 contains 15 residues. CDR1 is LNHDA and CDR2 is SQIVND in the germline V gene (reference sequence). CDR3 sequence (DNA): TGTGCCAGTAGCAGCGTATCTGCAACTAATGAAAAACTGTTTTTT. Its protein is CASSSVSATNEKLFF. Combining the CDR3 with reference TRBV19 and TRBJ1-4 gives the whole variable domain DGGITQSPKYLFRKEGQNVTLSCEQNLNHDAMYWYRQDPGQGLRLIYYSQIVNDFQKGDIAEGYSVSREKKESFPLTVTSAQKNPTAFYLCASSSVSATNEKLFFGSGTQLSVL.

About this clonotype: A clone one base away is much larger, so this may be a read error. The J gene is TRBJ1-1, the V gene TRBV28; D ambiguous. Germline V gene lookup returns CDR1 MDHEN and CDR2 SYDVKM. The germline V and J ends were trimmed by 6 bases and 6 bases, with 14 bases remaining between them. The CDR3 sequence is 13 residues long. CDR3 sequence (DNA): TGTGCCAGCAGCCTTCAACGGGCTTCTGAAGCTTTCTTT. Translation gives CASSLQRASEAFF. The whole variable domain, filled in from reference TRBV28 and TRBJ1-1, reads DVKVTQSSRYLVKRTGEKVFLECVQDMDHENMFWYRQDPGLGLRLIYFSYDVKMKEKGDIPEGYSVSREKKERFSLILESASTNQTSMYLCASSLQRASEAFFGQGTRLTVV.